This is a list of T cell receptor beta chains from one sample in a study of monozygotic twins with inflammatory bowel disease. TCRdb re-called the 5' RACE reads; every CDR3 protein appears as one record, without DNA. The sample totals some 150,000 distinct CDR3 sequences. Material for sequencing was blood. The receptors derive from a human donor with ulcerative colitis or Crohn's disease, or a healthy co-twin of an affected twin (not recorded which). The CDR3 runs from the conserved cysteine through the conserved F or W.

j_gene: TRBJ1-5
v_gene: TRBV20-1
CDR3aa: CSARPSTAPGQPQHF

j_gene: TRBJ2-7
v_gene: TRBV20-1
CDR3aa: CSARAYITARDRSYEQYF

j_gene: TRBJ2-1
v_gene: TRBV7-9
CDR3aa: CASSIRSYNEQFF

j_gene: TRBJ2-7
v_gene: TRBV27
CDR3aa: CASSLRGQGSYEQYF

j_gene: TRBJ1-4
v_gene: TRBV7-6
CDR3aa: CASSSSEANEKLFF

j_gene: TRBJ1-1
v_gene: TRBV11-2
CDR3aa: CASSSGLENTEAFF

j_gene: TRBJ1-2
v_gene: TRBV7-6
CDR3aa: CASSPAGTNGYTF

j_gene: TRBJ1-4
v_gene: TRBV9
CDR3aa: CASSAPGGVSEKLFF

j_gene: TRBJ2-1
v_gene: TRBV18
CDR3aa: CASSPGSPAYNEQFF

j_gene: TRBJ1-5
v_gene: TRBV20-1
CDR3aa: CSATGGGSENQPQHF

j_gene: TRBJ1-1
v_gene: TRBV27
CDR3aa: CASRPRWVMNTEAFF

j_gene: TRBJ2-7
v_gene: TRBV3-1
CDR3aa: CASSQLASSYEQYF

j_gene: TRBJ1-1
v_gene: TRBV20-1
CDR3aa: CSASGTANTEAFF

j_gene: TRBJ2-3
v_gene: TRBV29-1
CDR3aa: CSAEGLAGAPDTQYF

j_gene: TRBJ1-2
v_gene: TRBV29-1
CDR3aa: CSVVQPNYGYTF

j_gene: TRBJ1-1
v_gene: TRBV6-5
CDR3aa: CASSLLMGLNTEAFF

j_gene: TRBJ2-3
v_gene: TRBV4-1
CDR3aa: CASSQRSGGTDTQYF

j_gene: TRBJ1-5
v_gene: TRBV15
CDR3aa: CATSRTGQGLIAQHF

j_gene: TRBJ1-5
v_gene: TRBV7-2
CDR3aa: CASSLAGVNQPQHF

j_gene: TRBJ1-2
v_gene: TRBV19
CDR3aa: CASSIDLAAYNYGYTF

j_gene: TRBJ2-2
v_gene: TRBV12-3/TRBV12-4
CDR3aa: CASRPGQMNTGELFF

j_gene: TRBJ1-1
v_gene: TRBV29-1
CDR3aa: CSVGPNAEAFF

j_gene: TRBJ1-1
v_gene: TRBV30
CDR3aa: CAFSPTMNTEAFF

j_gene: TRBJ2-5
v_gene: TRBV5-1
CDR3aa: CASSSPTSGMKETQYF

j_gene: TRBJ2-1
v_gene: TRBV7-2
CDR3aa: CASRAAGGNEQFF

j_gene: TRBJ2-7
v_gene: TRBV5-1
CDR3aa: CASTGQGPYEQYF